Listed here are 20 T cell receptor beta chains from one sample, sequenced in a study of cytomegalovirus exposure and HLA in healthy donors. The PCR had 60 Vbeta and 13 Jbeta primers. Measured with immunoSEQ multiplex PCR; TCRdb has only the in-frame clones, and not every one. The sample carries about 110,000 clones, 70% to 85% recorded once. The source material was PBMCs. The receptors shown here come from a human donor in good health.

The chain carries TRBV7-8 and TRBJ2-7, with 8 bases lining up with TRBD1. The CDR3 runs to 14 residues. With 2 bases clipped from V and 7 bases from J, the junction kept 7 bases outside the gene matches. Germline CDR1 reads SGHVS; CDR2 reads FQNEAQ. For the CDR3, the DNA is TGTGCCAGCAGCTTACACAGGGGGACGGGGGAGCAGTACTTC. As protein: CASSLHRGTGEQYF.

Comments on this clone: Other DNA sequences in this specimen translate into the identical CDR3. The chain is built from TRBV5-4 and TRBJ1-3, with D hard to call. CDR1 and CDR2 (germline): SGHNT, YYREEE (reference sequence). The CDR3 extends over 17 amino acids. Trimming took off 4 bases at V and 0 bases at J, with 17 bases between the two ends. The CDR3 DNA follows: TGTGCCAGCAGCCCTGGTATTAGCAGAGGCTCTGGAAACACCATATATTTT. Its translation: CASSPGISRGSGNTIYF.

The chain's CDR3 is CATSREALTEAFF. Written as DNA, the CDR3 is TGTGCCACCAGCAGAGAAGCGTTGACTGAAGCTTTCTTT. The chain recombines TRBV15 with TRBJ1-1; D remains ambiguous. The CDR3 totals 13 residues. Germline CDR1 LNHNV, CDR2 YYDKDF (reference sequence). Trimming removed 0 bases from V and 5 bases from J, with 7 bases in between. Full variable domain (rest looked up from reference TRBV15 and TRBJ1-1): DAMVIQNPRYQVTQFGKPVTLSCSQTLNHNVMYWYQQKSSQAPKLLFHYYDKDFNNEADTPDNFQSRRPNTSFCFLDIRSPGLGDTAMYLCATSREALTEAFFGQGTRLTVV.

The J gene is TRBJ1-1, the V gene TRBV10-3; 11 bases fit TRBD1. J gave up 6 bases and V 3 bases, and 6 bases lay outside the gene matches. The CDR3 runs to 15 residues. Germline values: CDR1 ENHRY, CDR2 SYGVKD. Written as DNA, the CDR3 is TGTGCCATCAGTGACTCAGGACAGGGGGCTTCTGAAGCTTTCTTT. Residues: CAISDSGQGASEAFF.

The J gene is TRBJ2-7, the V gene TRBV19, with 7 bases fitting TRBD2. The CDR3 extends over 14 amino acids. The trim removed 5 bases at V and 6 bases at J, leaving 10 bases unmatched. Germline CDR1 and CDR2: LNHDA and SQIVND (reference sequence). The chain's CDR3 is CASSRELASREQYF. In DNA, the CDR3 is TGTGCCAGTAGTCGTGAACTAGCGTCCCGCGAGCAGTACTTC. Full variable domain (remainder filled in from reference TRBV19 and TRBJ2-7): DGGITQSPKYLFRKEGQNVTLSCEQNLNHDAMYWYRQDPGQGLRLIYYSQIVNDFQKGDIAEGYSVSREKKESFPLTVTSAQKNPTAFYLCASSRELASREQYFGPGTRLTVT.

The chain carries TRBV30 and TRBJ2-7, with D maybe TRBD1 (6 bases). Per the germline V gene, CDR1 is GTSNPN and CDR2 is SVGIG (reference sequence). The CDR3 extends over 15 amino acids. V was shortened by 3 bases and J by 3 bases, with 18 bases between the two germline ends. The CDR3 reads CAWRDSRGRIYEQYF. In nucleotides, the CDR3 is TGTGCCTGGAGGGACTCCAGGGGCCGCATCTACGAGCAGTACTTC.

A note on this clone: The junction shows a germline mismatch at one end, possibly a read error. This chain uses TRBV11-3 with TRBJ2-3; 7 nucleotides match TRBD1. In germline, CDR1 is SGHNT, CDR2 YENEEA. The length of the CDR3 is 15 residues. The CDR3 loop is CASTIGQVGTGTQYF. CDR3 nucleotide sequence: TGTGCCAGCACCATAGGACAGGTTGGCACAGGTACGCAGTATTTT.

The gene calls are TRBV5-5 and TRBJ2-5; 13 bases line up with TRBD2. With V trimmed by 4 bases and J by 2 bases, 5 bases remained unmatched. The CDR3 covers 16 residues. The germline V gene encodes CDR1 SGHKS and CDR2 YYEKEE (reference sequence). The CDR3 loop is CASSVTSGRRQETQYF. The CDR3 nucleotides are TGTGCCAGCAGCGTGACTAGCGGGAGGAGGCAAGAGACCCAGTACTTC.

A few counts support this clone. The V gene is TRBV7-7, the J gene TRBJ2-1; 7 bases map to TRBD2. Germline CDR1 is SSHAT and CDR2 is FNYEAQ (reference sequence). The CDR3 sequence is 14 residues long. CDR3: CASARGSSYNEQFF. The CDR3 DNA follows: TGTGCTAGCGCTCGCGGGAGCTCCTACAATGAGCAGTTCTTC.

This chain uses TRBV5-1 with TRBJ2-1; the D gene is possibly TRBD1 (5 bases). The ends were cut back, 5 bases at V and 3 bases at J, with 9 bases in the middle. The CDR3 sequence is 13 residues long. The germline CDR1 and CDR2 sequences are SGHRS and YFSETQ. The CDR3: CASRPQGYNEQFF. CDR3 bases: TGCGCCAGCAGGCCTCAGGGCTACAATGAGCAGTTCTTC.

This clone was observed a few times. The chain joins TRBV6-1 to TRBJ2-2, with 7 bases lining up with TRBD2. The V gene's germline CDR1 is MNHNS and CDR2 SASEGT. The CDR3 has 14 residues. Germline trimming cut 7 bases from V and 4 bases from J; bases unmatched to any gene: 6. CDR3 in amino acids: CASMTGGFTGELFF. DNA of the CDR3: TGTGCCAGCATGACGGGGGGATTCACCGGGGAGCTGTTTTTT.

This CDR3 reads CASSPYQGASNYGYTF. The CDR3 DNA sequence: TGTGCCAGCAGCCCTTATCAGGGGGCAAGTAACTATGGCTACACCTTC. The V and J genes are TRBV7-9 and TRBJ1-2; 8 nucleotides agree with TRBD1. The V segment lost 5 bases and the J segment 1 base; nucleotides outside the gene matches: 9. The germline gives CDR1 SEHNR, CDR2 FQNEAQ (reference sequence). The CDR3 consists of 16 residues.

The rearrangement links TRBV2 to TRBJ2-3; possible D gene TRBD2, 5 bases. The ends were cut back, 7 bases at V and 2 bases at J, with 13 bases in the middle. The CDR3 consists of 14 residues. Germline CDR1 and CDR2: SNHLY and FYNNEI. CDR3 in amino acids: CASTVGVSTDTQYF. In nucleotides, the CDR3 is TGTGCCAGCACGGTCGGGGTTTCCACAGATACGCAGTATTTT.

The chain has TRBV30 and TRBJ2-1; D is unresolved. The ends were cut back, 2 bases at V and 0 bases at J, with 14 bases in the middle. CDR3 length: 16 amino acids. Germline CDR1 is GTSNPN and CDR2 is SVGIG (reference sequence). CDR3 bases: TGTGCCTGGAGTTACCCGACTGGCGGCTCCTACAATGAGCAGTTCTTC. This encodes CAWSYPTGGSYNEQFF.

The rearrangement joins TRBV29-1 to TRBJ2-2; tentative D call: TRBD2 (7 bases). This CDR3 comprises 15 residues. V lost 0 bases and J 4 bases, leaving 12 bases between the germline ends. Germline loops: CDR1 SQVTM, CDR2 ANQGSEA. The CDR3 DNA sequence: TGCAGCGTTGAAGATCGAAGGGGGGGCACCGGGGAGCTGTTTTTT. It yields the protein CSVEDRRGGTGELFF.

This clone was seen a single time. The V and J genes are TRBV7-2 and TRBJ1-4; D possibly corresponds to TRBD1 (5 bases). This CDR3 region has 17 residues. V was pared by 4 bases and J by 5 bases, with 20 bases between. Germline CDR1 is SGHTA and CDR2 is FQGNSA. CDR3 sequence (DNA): TGTGCCAGCAGCTCTCCGGGTGTTTCAGGGAAGAATGAAAAACTGTTTTTT. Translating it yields CASSSPGVSGKNEKLFF.

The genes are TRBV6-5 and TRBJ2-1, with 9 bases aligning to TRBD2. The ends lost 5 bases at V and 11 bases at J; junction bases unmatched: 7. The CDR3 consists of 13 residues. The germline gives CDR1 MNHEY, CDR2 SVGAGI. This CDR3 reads CASSHKAGGQQFF. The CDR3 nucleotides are TGTGCCAGCAGTCATAAAGCGGGAGGCCAGCAGTTCTTC.

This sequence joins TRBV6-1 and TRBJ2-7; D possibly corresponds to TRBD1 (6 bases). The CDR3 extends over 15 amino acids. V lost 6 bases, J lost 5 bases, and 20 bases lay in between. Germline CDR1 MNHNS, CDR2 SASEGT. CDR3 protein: CASRKGIEGVNEQYF. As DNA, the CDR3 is TGTGCCAGCAGAAAGGGGATAGAGGGGGTCAACGAGCAGTACTTC.

In DNA form, the CDR3 reads TGTGCCAGCAGGATGAGCGGGAGGGGAGATACGCAGTATTTT. Amino acids: CASRMSGRGDTQYF. The rearrangement uses TRBV28 and TRBJ2-3, with 10 nucleotides matching TRBD2. V was pared by 6 bases and J by 5 bases, with 5 bases of the junction left unmatched. The CDR3 covers 14 residues. CDR1 MDHEN and CDR2 SYDVKM come from the germline V gene.

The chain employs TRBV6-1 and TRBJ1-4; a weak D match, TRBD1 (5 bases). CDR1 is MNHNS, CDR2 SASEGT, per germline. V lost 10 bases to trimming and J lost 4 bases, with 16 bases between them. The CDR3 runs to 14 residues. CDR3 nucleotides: TGTGCCACTCGGGGCGGGGGGAATAATGAAAAACTGTTTTTT. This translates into CATRGGGNNEKLFF.